This TCR beta chain was sequenced in a study of T cell responses to AZD1222 COVID-19 vaccine (dated by TCRdb to the early 2020s). About the investigation overall: AZD1222 recipients given second doses at about 4 weeks or at about 12 weeks were pooled, since spike-specific TCR depth and breadth were not found to differ between the two schedules. Trial participants were enrolled by age into 18-55, 56-69 and 70-plus year subgroups, with about 150, 28 and 57 TCR-sequenced participants respectively. TCR sequencing covered over 230 trial participants: 200 to 210 given two doses of AZD1222 and 26 given two doses of MenACWY control vaccine. On the study overall, not on this receptor specifically: Because no day 14 peak-response samples were available, repertoires were characterized only after the peak T cell response. Conclusions about previously exposed vaccinees were limited because only a handful of AZD1222 recipients were SARS-CoV-2 seropositive at baseline. Participants were mostly white British, with more females than males. The authors suggested clonal diversity may have been underestimated. Spike-specific TCR breadth and depth rose significantly after two AZD1222 doses compared with day 0 and with MenACWY recipients. Epitopes outside the regions mutated in the B.1.351 and B.1.1.7 variants were reportedly recognized by nearly half of the unique spike-specific TCRs. In the small 56-69-year group, the increase in depth fell short of significance, most likely because of low power. Vaccine-associated CD4 TCRs spanned the whole spike protein, with dominant responses in regions 160-218 and 743-854.

The CDR3 regions of human TCRbeta chains were analyzed by immunosequencing. In the source study's methods: Repertoire TCRs were matched against a reference library of SARS-CoV-2-specific TCRs generated with the MIRA antigen-specificity platform. Breadth was defined as the fraction of unique TCRs that were SARS-CoV-2-associated. Depth was defined as the fraction of total T cells that were SARS-CoV-2-associated. Using the MIRA data, each spike-specific TCR was mapped to the spike region that the TCR reacts to and placed in a CD4 or CD8 class. Log10-transformed breadth and depth values were compared by one-way ANOVA with Sidak's multiple comparisons tests. This is the immuneACCESS table as TCRdb keeps it, with only in-frame sequences that have V and J called. A part of the clones is gone; compared with another copy, unresolved V genes explain less than half, and the rest is unexplained. The V and J calls and clone size were taken over from that table, and D and trimming were inferred from the DNA. This sample comprises around 100,000 clones, approximately 91% of them detected only once. 1.5% to 2% of the sample goes to the ten largest clones.

The time point label of this sample denotes: baseline before first vaccination. Vaccinee samples came from UK trials COV001 and COV002, including a single-blind randomized controlled phase 2/3 trial of AZD1222 (ChAdOx1 nCoV-19) in healthy adults. For TCRbeta chain sequencing, PBMC samples from trial participants were taken at day 0 and at day 28 after the second dose. Turning to this clone: What antigen it recognizes has not been identified. No base-level quality is on record; no much larger clone is a single base apart.

The origin of this receptor is an adult in good health. Sequenced material: peripheral blood, taken on day 0 of AZD1222 vaccination.

The base sequence is TGTGCCAGCAGTGGAGATAGCGGGAGGGTCACAGATACGCAGTATTTT. Its protein reads: CASSGDSGRVTDTQYF. Recombination linked TRBV6-1 to TRBJ2-3, and 11 junction bases match TRBD2. Relative to germline, V is missing 4 bases and J is missing 2 bases, with 5 bases of the junction outside any gene match. Counted from cysteine to phenylalanine, this CDR3 has 16 amino acids. Just the 48-base CDR3 DNA is kept, in frame starting at base 1. In the germline V gene, CDR1 corresponds to MNHNS and CDR2 to SASEGT.